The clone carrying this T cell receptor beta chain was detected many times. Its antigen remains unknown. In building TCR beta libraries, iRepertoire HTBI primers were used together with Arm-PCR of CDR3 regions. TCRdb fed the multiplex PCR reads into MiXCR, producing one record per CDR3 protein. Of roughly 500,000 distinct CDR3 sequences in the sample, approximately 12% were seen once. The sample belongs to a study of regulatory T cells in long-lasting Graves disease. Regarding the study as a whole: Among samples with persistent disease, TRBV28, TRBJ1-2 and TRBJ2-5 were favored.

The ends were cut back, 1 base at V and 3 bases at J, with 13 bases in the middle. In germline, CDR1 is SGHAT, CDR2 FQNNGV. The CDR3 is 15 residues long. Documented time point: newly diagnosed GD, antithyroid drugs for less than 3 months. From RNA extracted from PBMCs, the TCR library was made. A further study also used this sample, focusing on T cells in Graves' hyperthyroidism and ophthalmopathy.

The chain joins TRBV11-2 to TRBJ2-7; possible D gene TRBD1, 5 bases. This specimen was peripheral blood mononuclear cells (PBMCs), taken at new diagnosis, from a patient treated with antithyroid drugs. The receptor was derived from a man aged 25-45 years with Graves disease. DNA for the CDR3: TGTGCCAGCAGCTTAGTTAAAGGACATTTCTACGAGCAGTACTTC. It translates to CASSLVKGHFYEQYF.